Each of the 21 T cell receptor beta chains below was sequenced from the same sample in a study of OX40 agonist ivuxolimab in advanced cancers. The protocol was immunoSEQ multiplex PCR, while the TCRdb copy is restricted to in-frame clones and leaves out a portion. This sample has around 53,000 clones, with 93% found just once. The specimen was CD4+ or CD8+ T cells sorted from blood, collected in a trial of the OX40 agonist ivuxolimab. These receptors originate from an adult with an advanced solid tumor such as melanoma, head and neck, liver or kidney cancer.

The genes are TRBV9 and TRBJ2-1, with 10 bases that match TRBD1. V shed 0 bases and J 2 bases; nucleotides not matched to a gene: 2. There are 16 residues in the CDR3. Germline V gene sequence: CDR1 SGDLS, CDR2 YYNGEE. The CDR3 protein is CASSVGTGGTYNEQFF. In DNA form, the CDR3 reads TGTGCCAGCAGCGTAGGGACAGGGGGGACCTACAATGAGCAGTTCTTC.

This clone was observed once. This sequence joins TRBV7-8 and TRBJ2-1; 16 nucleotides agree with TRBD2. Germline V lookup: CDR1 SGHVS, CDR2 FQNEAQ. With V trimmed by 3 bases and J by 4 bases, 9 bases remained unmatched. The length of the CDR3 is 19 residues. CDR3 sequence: CASSLGLAGGPRVYNEQFF. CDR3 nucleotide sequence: TGTGCCAGCAGCTTGGGACTAGCGGGAGGGCCCCGGGTGTACAATGAGCAGTTCTTC. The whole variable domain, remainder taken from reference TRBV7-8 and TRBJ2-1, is GAGVSQSPRYKVAKRGQDVALRCDPISGHVSLFWYQQALGQGPEFLTYFQNEAQLDKSGLPSDRFFAERPEGSVSTLKIQRTQQEDSAVYLCASSLGLAGGPRVYNEQFFGPGTRLTVL.

The CDR3 reads CSVGGLAELAKNIQYF. The CDR3 nucleotides are TGCAGCGTTGGAGGTCTAGCGGAACTAGCCAAAAACATTCAGTACTTC. The chain has TRBV29-1 and TRBJ2-4, with 7 bases lining up with TRBD2. J was trimmed by 0 bases and V by 4 bases; bases with no gene match: 9. This CDR3 has 16 amino acids. Germline CDR1 reads SQVTM; CDR2 reads ANQGSEA.

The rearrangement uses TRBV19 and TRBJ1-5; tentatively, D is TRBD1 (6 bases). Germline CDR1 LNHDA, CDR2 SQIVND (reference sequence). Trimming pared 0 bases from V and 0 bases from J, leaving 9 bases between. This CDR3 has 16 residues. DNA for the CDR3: TGTGCCAGTAGTATAGACAGGGGCTATAGCAATCAGCCCCAGCATTTT. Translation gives CASSIDRGYSNQPQHF. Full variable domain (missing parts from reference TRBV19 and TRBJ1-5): DGGITQSPKYLFRKEGQNVTLSCEQNLNHDAMYWYRQDPGQGLRLIYYSQIVNDFQKGDIAEGYSVSREKKESFPLTVTSAQKNPTAFYLCASSIDRGYSNQPQHFGDGTRLSIL.

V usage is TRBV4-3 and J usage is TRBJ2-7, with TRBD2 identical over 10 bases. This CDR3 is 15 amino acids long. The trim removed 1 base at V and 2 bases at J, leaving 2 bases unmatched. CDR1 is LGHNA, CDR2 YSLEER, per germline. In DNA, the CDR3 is TGCGCCAGCAGCCAAGTTCTAGCGGGAGCCTACGAGCAGTACTTC. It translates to CASSQVLAGAYEQYF.

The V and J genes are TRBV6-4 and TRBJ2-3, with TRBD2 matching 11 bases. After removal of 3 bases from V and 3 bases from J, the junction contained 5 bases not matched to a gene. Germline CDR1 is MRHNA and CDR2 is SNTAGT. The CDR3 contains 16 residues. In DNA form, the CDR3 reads TGTGCCAGCAGTGATCTAGCGGGAGGCCAGACAGATACGCAGTATTTT. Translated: CASSDLAGGQTDTQYF.

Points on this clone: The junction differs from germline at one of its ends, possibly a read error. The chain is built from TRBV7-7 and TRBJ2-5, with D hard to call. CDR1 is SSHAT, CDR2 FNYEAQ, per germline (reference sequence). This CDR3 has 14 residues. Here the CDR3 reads CASSLMITEETQYF. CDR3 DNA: TGTGCTAGCAGCTTGATGATCACAGAAGAGACCCAGTACTTC.

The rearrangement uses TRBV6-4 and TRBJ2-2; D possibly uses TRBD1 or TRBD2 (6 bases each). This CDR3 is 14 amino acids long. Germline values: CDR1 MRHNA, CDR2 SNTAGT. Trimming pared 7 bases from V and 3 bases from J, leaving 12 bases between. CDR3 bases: TGTGCCAGCAAGTGGGGGGCCGACACCGGGGAGCTGTTTTTT. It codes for CASKWGADTGELFF.

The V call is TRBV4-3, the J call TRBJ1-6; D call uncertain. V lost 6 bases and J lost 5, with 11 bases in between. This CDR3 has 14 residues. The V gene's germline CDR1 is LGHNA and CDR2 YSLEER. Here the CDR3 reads CASREGRNNSPLHF. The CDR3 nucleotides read TGCGCCAGCAGAGAGGGCAGAAATAATTCACCCCTCCACTTT.

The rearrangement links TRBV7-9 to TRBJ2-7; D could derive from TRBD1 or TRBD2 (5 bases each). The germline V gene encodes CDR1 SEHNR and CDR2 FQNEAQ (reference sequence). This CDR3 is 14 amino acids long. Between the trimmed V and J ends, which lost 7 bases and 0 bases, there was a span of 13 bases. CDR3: CASTWAGSSYEQYF. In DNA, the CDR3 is TGTGCCAGCACCTGGGCAGGGAGCTCCTACGAGCAGTACTTC.

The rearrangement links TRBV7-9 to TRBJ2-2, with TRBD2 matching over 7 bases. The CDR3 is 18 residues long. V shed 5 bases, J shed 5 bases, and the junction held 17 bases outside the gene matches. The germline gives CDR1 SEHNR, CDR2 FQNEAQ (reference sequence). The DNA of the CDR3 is TGTGCCAGCAGCACCTCTCTCGCGGGAGTGGTAGGGACCGGGGAGCTGTTTTTT. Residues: CASSTSLAGVVGTGELFF.

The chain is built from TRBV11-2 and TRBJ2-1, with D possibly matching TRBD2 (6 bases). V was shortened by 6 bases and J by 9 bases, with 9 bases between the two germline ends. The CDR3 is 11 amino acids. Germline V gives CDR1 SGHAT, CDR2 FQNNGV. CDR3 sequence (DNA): TGTGCCAGCAGTTACGGGGGTGAGCAGTTCTTC. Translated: CASSYGGEQFF.

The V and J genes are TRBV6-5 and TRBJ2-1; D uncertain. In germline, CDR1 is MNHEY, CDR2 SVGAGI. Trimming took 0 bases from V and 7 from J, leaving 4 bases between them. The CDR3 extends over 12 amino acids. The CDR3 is CASSYSGNEQFF. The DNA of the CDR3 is TGTGCCAGCAGTTACTCCGGGAATGAGCAGTTCTTC.

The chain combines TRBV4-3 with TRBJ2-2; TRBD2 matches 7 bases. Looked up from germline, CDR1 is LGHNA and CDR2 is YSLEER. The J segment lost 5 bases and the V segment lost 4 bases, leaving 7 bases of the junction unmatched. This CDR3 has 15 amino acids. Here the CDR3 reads CASSLWGGITGELFF. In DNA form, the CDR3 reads TGCGCCAGCAGCCTATGGGGAGGGATAACCGGGGAGCTGTTTTTT.

CDR3 sequence (DNA): TGTGCCAGCAGCGTGGTAGTCGGACAGGGCCGAACTGAAGCTTTCTTT. Amino acid sequence: CASSVVVGQGRTEAFF. The rearrangement links TRBV11-3 to TRBJ1-1, with TRBD1 matching over 8 bases. CDR3 size: 16 residues. The V and J ends lost 5 bases and 5 bases, in that order; junction bases with no gene match: 13. Germline CDR1 is SGHNT and CDR2 is YENEEA.

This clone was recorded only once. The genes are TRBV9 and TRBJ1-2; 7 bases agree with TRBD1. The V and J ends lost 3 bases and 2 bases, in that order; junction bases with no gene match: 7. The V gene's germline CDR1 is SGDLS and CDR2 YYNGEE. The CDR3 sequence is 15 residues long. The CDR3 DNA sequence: TGTGCCAGCAGCGCCTGGGACAGCGTCAACTATGGCTACACCTTC. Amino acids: CASSAWDSVNYGYTF.

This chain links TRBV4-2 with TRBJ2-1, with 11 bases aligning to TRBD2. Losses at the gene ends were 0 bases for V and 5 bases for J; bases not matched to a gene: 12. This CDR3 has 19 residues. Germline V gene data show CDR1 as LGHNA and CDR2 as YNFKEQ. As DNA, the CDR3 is TGTGCCAGCAGCCAAGAGGGCGGTTTTAGCGGGAGGGCCAACAATGAGCAGTTCTTC. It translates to CASSQEGGFSGRANNEQFF.

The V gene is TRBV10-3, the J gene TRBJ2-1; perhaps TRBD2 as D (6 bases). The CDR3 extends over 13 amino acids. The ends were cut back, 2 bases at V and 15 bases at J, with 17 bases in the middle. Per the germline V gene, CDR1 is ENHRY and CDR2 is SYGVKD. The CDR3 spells CAISEGPGSEGFF. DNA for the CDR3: TGTGCCATCAGTGAGGGCCCTGGGTCGGAGGGGTTCTTC.

The CDR3 DNA sequence: TGTGCCAGCAGCTCCAGAGGGACAGGACAAGAGACCCAGTACTTC. Translating it yields CASSSRGTGQETQYF. This chain links TRBV13 with TRBJ2-5, with TRBD1 matching over 8 bases. The length of the CDR3 is 15 residues. Germline CDR1 is PRHDT and CDR2 is FYEKMQ (reference sequence). Trimming cost V 4 bases and J 2 bases; bases outside gene matches: 6.

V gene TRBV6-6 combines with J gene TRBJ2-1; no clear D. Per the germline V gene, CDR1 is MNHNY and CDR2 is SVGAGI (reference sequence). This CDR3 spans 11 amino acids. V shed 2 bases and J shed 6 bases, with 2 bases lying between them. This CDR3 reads CASSYSNEQFF. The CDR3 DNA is TGTGCCAGCAGTTACAGCAATGAGCAGTTCTTC.

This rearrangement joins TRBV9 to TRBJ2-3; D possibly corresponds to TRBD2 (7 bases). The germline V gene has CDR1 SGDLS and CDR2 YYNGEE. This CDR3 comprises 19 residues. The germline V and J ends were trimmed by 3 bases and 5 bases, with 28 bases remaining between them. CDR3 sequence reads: CASSAPVRGGRASKDTQYF. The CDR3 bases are TGTGCCAGCAGCGCCCCCGTTCGAGGGGGGAGGGCCTCGAAAGATACGCAGTATTTT.